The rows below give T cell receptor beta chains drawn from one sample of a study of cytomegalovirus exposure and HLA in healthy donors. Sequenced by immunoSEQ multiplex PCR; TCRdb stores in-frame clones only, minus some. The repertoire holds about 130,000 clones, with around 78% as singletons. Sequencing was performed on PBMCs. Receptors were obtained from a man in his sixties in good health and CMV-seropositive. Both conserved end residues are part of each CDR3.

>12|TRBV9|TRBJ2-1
CASSVGSGEQFF
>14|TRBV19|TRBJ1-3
CASSIRDSGNTIYF
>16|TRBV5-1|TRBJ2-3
CASSLAAAGGSDTQYF
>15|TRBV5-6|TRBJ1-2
CASSLNGAINYGYTF
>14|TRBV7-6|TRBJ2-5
CASSIPGQGQTQYF
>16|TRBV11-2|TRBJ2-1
CASSLDLAGVLYEQFF
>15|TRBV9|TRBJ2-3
CASSVNGRRTDTQYF
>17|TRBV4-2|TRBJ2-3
CASSFRDSGVGTDTQYF
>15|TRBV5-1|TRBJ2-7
CASSPRAEASYEQYF
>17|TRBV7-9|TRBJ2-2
CASSPKQGRVATGELFF
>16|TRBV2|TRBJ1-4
CASSRDRGATNEKLFF
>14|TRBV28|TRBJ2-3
CASSPGGSTDTQYF
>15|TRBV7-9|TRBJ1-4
CSSSSTGTGVEKLFF
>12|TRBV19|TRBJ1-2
CASNSQGGGYTF
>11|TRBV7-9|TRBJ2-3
CASRGGDTQYF
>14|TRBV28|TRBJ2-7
CASRHAGTVQEQYF
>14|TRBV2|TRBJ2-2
CASTGLTNTGELFF
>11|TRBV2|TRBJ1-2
CASTGRAGYTF
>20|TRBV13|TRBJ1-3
CASRGMSDRGPLSSGNTIYF
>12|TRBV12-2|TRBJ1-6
CASRSLRSPLHF
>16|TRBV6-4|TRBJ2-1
CASSSSGGQGYNEQFF
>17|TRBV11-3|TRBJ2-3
CASSLNWQRGGRDTQYF
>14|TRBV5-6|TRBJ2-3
CASSTTRGADTQYF
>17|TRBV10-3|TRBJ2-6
CAISPGGRGFGANVLTF
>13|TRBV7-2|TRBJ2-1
CASSLGSGLGEFF
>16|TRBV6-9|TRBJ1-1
CASSDRGPVMNTEAFF
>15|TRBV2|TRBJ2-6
CASTEGPAGANVLTF
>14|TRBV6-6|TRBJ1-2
CASSLRGGDYGYTF
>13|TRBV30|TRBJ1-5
CAWSDTSRVIILF
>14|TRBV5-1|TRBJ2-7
CASSLPGRGYEQYF
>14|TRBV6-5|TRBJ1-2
CASTQSNRADGYTF
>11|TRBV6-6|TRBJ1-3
CASYSGNTIYF
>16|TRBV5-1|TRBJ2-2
CASSSDRGLNTGELFF